The 25 T cell receptor beta chains presented below share a single source sample, sequenced in a study of CXCR3-negative and CXCR3-positive naive CD8 T cells. Study-level results: Greater hydrophobicity was found in TRB CDR3s of CXCR3-positive naive cells than of CXCR3-negative naive cells.

5' RACE with UMI labels generated the TRB cDNA libraries. TCRdb re-called the 5' RACE reads; one entry per CDR3 protein, DNA not given. In total, the table holds approximately 120,000 distinct CDR3 sequences. These TCRs are of unknown antigen specificity. Sample: naive CXCR3+ CD8+ T cells from blood. Subset noted: CD45RO-CCR7+CD27+CD95- naive CD8+ T cells expressing CXCR3 (TNR3+). All receptors come from a human donor in good health. Some clones in this sample may be carry-over from other donors' samples.

This chain connects TRBV2 to TRBJ2-3; TCRdb returns TRBD1, unconfirmable since there is no DNA. In germline, CDR1 is SNHLY, CDR2 FYNNEI. This CDR3 spans 17 amino acids. The CDR3 region is CASGGERRRVDADTQYF.

The chain links TRBV5-1 to TRBJ1-1. CDR3 size: 14 residues. The germline CDR1 and CDR2 sequences are SGHRS and YFSETQ. The CDR3 region is CASSLTGFGTEAFF.

This CDR3 is CASSLSASGAYEQYF. This sequence joins TRBV7-2 and TRBJ2-7; the TRBD2 assignment by TCRdb is unverifiable without DNA. CDR1 and CDR2 from the germline V gene are SGHTA and FQGNSA. CDR3 size: 15 residues.

The CDR3 loop reads CASSLGVNTGELFF. The chain employs TRBV7-8 and TRBJ2-2. The CDR3 runs 14 residues. The germline CDR1 and CDR2 sequences are SGHVS and FQNEAQ. The whole variable domain, remainder taken from reference TRBV7-8 and TRBJ2-2, is GAGVSQSPRYKVAKRGQDVALRCDPISGHVSLFWYQQALGQGPEFLTYFQNEAQLDKSGLPSDRFFAERPEGSVSTLKIQRTQQEDSAVYLCASSLGVNTGELFFGEGSRLTVL.

V and J are TRBV19 and TRBJ2-1; TCRdb's assignment of TRBD2 cannot be checked, as there is no DNA. Germline values: CDR1 LNHDA, CDR2 SQIVND (reference sequence). This CDR3 has 14 amino acids. The chain's CDR3 is CASSIGPLYNEQFF.

V is TRBV12-3 or TRBV12-4 and J is TRBJ1-4. The CDR3 has 17 amino acids. The CDR3 is CASSPEGRGATNEKLFF.

The chain is built from TRBV6-2 or TRBV6-3 and TRBJ2-5; without DNA, the TCRdb call of TRBD1 cannot be checked. CDR3 size: 17 residues. Germline-derived CDR1 and CDR2 are MNHEY and SVGEGT. The CDR3 spells CASSTPTGPNWMETQYF.

V and J are TRBV20-1 and TRBJ2-7; TCRdb's D call of TRBD2 is untestable without DNA. The CDR3 has 13 amino acids. The germline gives CDR1 DFQATT, CDR2 SNEGSKA (reference sequence). The CDR3 sequence is CSAREGAGYEQYF.

The CDR3 is CASKKEGTLTSTDTQYF. This sequence joins TRBV25-1 and TRBJ2-3; TCRdb lists TRBD1, though no DNA is available to test this call. Germline CDR1 reads MGHDK; CDR2 reads SYGVNS. There are 17 residues in the CDR3.

V usage is TRBV7-9 and J usage is TRBJ1-2; no DNA is available, so the TRBD1 call from TCRdb remains unchecked. Germline CDR1 SEHNR, CDR2 FQNEAQ (reference sequence). This CDR3 is built from 16 residues. CDR3 amino acids: CASSLGTGFENYGYTF. The complete variable domain, with remaining parts taken from reference TRBV7-9 and TRBJ1-2, reads DTGVSQNPRHKITKRGQNVTFRCDPISEHNRLYWYRQTLGQGPEFLTYFQNEAQLEKSRLLSDRFSAERPKGSFSTLEIQRTEQGDSAMYLCASSLGTGFENYGYTFGSGTRLTVV.

This chain joins TRBV19 and TRBJ2-1; without DNA, the TCRdb call of TRBD1 cannot be checked. This CDR3 has 17 amino acids. Germline V gene lookup returns CDR1 LNHDA and CDR2 SQIVND (reference sequence). The CDR3 protein is CASSIDRGTGDYNEQFF.

V gene TRBV4-1 combines with J gene TRBJ2-7; the D call of TRBD1 rests on TCRdb alone, since no DNA is present to check it. Germline CDR1 and CDR2: MGHRA and YSYEKL. CDR3 size: 15 residues. CDR3 sequence reads: CASSPRTGMSYEQYF.

The chain has TRBV4-1 and TRBJ2-5; as DNA is missing, the TRBD1 call by TCRdb cannot be tested. This CDR3 spans 15 amino acids. Germline V gives CDR1 MGHRA, CDR2 YSYEKL. The CDR3 region is CASSQDVGGQETQYF.

J is TRBJ2-5 and V is TRBV11-2; TCRdb picks TRBD1, but there is no DNA to check that call. The CDR3 is made up of 16 amino acids. Germline loops: CDR1 SGHAT, CDR2 FQNNGV. The chain's CDR3 is CASSQIGQGARETQYF.

The V gene is TRBV5-5, the J gene TRBJ2-1; TCRdb gives TRBD1 as the D gene, but with no DNA this cannot be confirmed. The CDR3 runs to 14 residues. Per germline, CDR1 SGHKS and CDR2 YYEKEE (reference sequence). The CDR3 protein is CACTGQGRIVEQFF.

V and J are TRBV12-3 or TRBV12-4 and TRBJ1-1. The CDR3 spans 14 residues. The CDR3 loop reads CASSFVYENTEAFF.

V gene TRBV7-2 combines with J gene TRBJ2-7; absent DNA, TCRdb's TRBD1 call cannot be checked. Germline lookup yields CDR1 SGHTA and CDR2 FQGNSA. The CDR3 sequence is 14 residues long. The CDR3 protein is CASSLGGGTYEQYF.

The rearrangement uses TRBV6-6 and TRBJ2-5. The length of the CDR3 is 15 residues. Per germline, CDR1 MNHNY and CDR2 SVGAGI (reference sequence). The CDR3 sequence: CASSSWTAAQETQYF.

J is TRBJ2-7 and V is TRBV28. Per the germline V gene, CDR1 is MDHEN and CDR2 is SYDVKM. This CDR3 contains 16 residues. CDR3 residues: CASSLSGTWVAYEQYF.

J is TRBJ2-5 and V is TRBV5-1; absent DNA, TCRdb's TRBD2 call cannot be checked. The germline gives CDR1 SGHRS, CDR2 YFSETQ. The CDR3 totals 16 residues. This chain's CDR3 is CASSLAGGDYQETQYF.

The rearrangement joins TRBV28 to TRBJ2-2; the D call of TRBD1 rests on TCRdb alone, since no DNA is present to check it. Germline CDR1 reads MDHEN; CDR2 reads SYDVKM. The CDR3 contains 15 residues. The CDR3 sequence is CASSAGTTNTGELFF. The whole variable domain, remainder taken from reference TRBV28 and TRBJ2-2, is DVKVTQSSRYLVKRTGEKVFLECVQDMDHENMFWYRQDPGLGLRLIYFSYDVKMKEKGDIPEGYSVSREKKERFSLILESASTNQTSMYLCASSAGTTNTGELFFGEGSRLTVL.

This chain uses TRBV29-1 with TRBJ1-1; the D call from TCRdb, TRBD1, cannot be confirmed without DNA. CDR3 length equals 13 residues. The germline CDR1 and CDR2 sequences are SQVTM and ANQGSEA. The CDR3 is CSGKTDLNTEAFF.

The chain employs TRBV11-3 and TRBJ2-1; TCRdb gives TRBD2 as the D gene, but with no DNA this cannot be confirmed. The length of the CDR3 is 18 residues. The V gene's germline CDR1 is SGHNT and CDR2 YENEEA. CDR3: CASSLGLVAGGYYNEQFF.

The chain uses TRBV29-1 and TRBJ1-1. The CDR3 sequence is 12 residues long. The V gene's germline CDR1 is SQVTM and CDR2 ANQGSEA. The CDR3 here is CSGKIGDTEAFF.

The CDR3 here is CASSNRDSYNEQFF. The gene calls are TRBV19 and TRBJ2-1; absent DNA, TCRdb's TRBD1 call cannot be checked. Looked up from germline, CDR1 is LNHDA and CDR2 is SQIVND (reference sequence). CDR3 size: 14 residues.